This T cell receptor beta chain was recorded in a study of cytomegalovirus exposure and HLA in healthy donors. Study outcomes and limitations: Immune exposure was documented only through CMV serostatus. For presence/absence analyses, sequencing depth was assumed to be roughly uniform across donors.

The V gene's germline CDR1 is SGHRS and CDR2 YFSETQ. The CDR3 is 19 residues long. V lost 4 bases, J lost 0 bases, and 23 bases lay in between. The PCR ran on 60 Vbeta and 13 Jbeta primers. Data came from immunoSEQ multiplex PCR; TCRdb stores just in-frame clones and leaves some out. The sample contains over 100,000 clones, approximately 81% of which appear only once. About this clone: The target antigen is unknown.

The sample was PBMCs. The sequence came from a woman in her twenties or thirties in good health and CMV-seronegative. The chain carries TRBV5-1 and TRBJ2-4, with D possibly matching TRBD1 (6 bases). The CDR3 sequence: CASSPLALSGDLAKNIQYF. In nucleotides, the CDR3 is TGCGCCAGCAGCCCTCTAGCCTTATCAGGGGACCTAGCCAAAAACATTCAGTACTTC.